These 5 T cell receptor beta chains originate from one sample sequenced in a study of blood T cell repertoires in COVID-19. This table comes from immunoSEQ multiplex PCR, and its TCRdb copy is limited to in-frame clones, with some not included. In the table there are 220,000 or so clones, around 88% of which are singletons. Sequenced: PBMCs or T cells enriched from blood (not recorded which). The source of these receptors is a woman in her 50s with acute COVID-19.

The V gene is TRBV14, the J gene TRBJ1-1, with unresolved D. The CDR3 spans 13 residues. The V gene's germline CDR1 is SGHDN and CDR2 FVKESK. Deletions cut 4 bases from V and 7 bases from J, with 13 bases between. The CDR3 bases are TGTGCCAGCAGCCCCTCCGGCGGAGGTGAAGCTTTCTTT. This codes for CASSPSGGGEAFF.

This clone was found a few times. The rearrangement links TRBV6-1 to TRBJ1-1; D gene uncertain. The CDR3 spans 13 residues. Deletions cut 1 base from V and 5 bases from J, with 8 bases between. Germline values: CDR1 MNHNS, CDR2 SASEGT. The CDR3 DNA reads TGTGCCAGCAGTGAAGTGGAGGGTACTGAAGCTTTCTTT. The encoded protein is CASSEVEGTEAFF.

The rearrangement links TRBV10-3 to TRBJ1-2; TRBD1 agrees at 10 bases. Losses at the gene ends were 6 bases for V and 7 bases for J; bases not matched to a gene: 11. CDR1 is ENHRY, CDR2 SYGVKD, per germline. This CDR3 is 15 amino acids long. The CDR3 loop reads CAIRPDRGALGGYTF. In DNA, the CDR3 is TGTGCCATCAGGCCGGACAGGGGGGCTCTAGGTGGCTACACCTTC.

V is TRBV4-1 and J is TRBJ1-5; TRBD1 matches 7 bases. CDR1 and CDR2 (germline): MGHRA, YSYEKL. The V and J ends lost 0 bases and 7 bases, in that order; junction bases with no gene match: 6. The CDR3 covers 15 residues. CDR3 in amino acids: CASSQDGGRGQPQHF. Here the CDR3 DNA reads TGCGCCAGCAGCCAAGACGGGGGCAGGGGGCAGCCCCAGCATTTT.

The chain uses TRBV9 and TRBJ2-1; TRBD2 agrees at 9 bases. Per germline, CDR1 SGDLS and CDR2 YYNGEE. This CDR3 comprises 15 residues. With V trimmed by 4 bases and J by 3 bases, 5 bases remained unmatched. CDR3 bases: TGTGCCAGCAGCCCCGGACTAGCGAGCTACAATGAGCAGTTCTTC. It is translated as CASSPGLASYNEQFF.